This TCR beta chain appears in the sequencing data of a study of T cells in women clearing cervical HPV infection. As for this clone: The read falls 3 residues short of the CDR3 end, and the missing part is taken from the germline J gene.

The table came from immunoSEQ multiplex PCR; TCRdb's copy has only in-frame clones and leaves some out. This table holds about 12,000 clones. The germline CDR1 and CDR2 sequences are SGHTA and FQGTGA. V was cut by 3 bases and J by 0 bases, with 11 bases left in between. CDR3 length: 16 residues. The sequenced sample was blood buffy coat. The receptor comes from a woman aged 18 to 69 with a cervical HPV16 infection that either progressed to CIN3+ or cleared (not recorded which). The chain employs TRBV7-3 and TRBJ2-2; a possible D gene is TRBD2 (6 bases). CDR3: CASSFGGAANTGELFF. Incomplete CDR3 DNA: TGTGCCAGCAGCTTTGGCGGGGCGGCGAACACCGGGGAG.